The present T cell receptor (beta chain) was sequenced within a study of post-analysis software for immune sequencing data. Study-wide results and limits: Diversity measured as normalized Chao1 was significantly lower in multiple sclerosis patients than in controls. Controls had lower frequencies than patients of roughly five TRBV segments, which included TRBV5-6, TRBV5-1 and TRBV20-1. F measure grouped same-batch samples tightly together.

Only a few counts were recorded for this clonotype. What it recognizes is unknown. The length of the CDR3 is 11 residues. Germline loops: CDR1 ENHRY, CDR2 SYGVKD. cDNA libraries of TCR beta carried unique molecular identifiers. TCRdb independently ran MiXCR on the PCR reads; one entry per CDR3 protein. The sample lists hundreds of thousands of distinct CDR3 sequences; 25% to 30% were seen once. The source material was blood. The source of this sequence is a girl between 10 and 17 years old with multiple sclerosis. V usage is TRBV10-3 and J usage is TRBJ2-5; D gene ambiguous. The last part of the DNA fits TRBJ2-7 better; the J call may be wrong. The CDR3 loop is CAIKERGEQYF. CDR3 bases: TGTGCCATAAAGGAGCGCGGCGAGCAGTACTTC.